This T cell receptor beta chain was profiled in a study of CD8 T cells in ankylosing spondylitis. This clonotype occurred a few times. Antigen: not known. MiXCR was run by TCRdb on the 5' RACE reads, yielding one entry per CDR3 protein. The top ten hold 3.3% of the sample, which has 100,000 to 150,000 distinct CDR3 sequences, roughly a tenth seen once. CDR3 length: 16 residues. V gave up 5 bases and J gave up 1 base; unmatched junction bases: 6. Looked up from germline, CDR1 is SGHTA and CDR2 is FQGTGA. Study-level findings and limits: Ankylosing spondylitis blood seemed to carry a telltale TCR beta motif made of fewer than 10 highly homologous variants.

This rearrangement joins TRBV7-3 to TRBJ2-5; the match to TRBD2 covers 11 bases. Material: blood, either unsorted or a sorted T cell fraction (not recorded which). The clonotype was recovered from a male donor with ankylosing spondylitis or in good health (not recorded which). The CDR3 DNA follows: TGTGCCAGCAGCCGTAGCGGGAGGGCCTCCCAAGAGACCCAGTACTTC. Its protein product is CASSRSGRASQETQYF.